This TCR beta chain appears in the sequencing data of a study of T cell responses to AZD1222 COVID-19 vaccine. Points from the study as a whole: At baseline, just 5 or 6 AZD1222 recipients tested seropositive. Spike-specific TCR repertoires showed rising breadth and depth after two AZD1222 doses.

Only in-frame clones appear in the TCRdb table, and some are missing; sequencing was by immunoSEQ multiplex PCR. Among more than 150,000 clones, around 85% were seen once, and the ten largest hold 5.5% to 8.5%. CDR1 SQVTM and CDR2 ANQGSEA come from the germline V gene. V lost 2 bases and J lost 8; bases outside the gene matches: 10. The CDR3 is 16 amino acids. Comment on this clone: Its antigen is currently unknown.

The input for sequencing was peripheral blood, taken after recovery from COVID-19. J is TRBJ2-2 and V is TRBV29-1; 11 bases match TRBD2. The clonotype originates from an adult who had recovered from COVID-19. CDR3 sequence: CSVEPTGTSGLGELFF. CDR3 in DNA: TGCAGCGTTGAACCGACCGGGACTAGCGGTTTAGGGGAGCTGTTTTTT.